A selection of T cell receptor beta chains follows, all from one sample in a study of blood T cell repertoires in COVID-19. Using immunoSEQ multiplex PCR, the repertoire was profiled, and TCRdb retains in-frame clones only, with some absent. The sample lists fewer than 200,000 clones, approximately 88% occurring once. The sample comprised peripheral blood. These receptors originate from a woman aged 55-70 years who had recovered from COVID-19. Both conserved end residues are part of each CDR3. Fields, in order: clone size, D gene, J gene, V gene, CDR3 DNA, CDR3 protein. D genes are given only for firm matches. Clone size is shown for a subset of rows, as once, few, many or a class of expanded clone.

abundance: -; d_gene: -; j_gene: TRBJ1-1; v_gene: TRBV19; CDR3nt: TGTGCCAGTAGGAGTCCCAGGGTAAGTGAAGCTTTCTTT; CDR3aa: CASRSPRVSEAFF
abundance: once; d_gene: -; j_gene: TRBJ2-7; v_gene: TRBV10-3; CDR3nt: TGTGCCATCAGTGAGAGAACAGGGCAGTACGAGCAGTACTTC; CDR3aa: CAISERTGQYEQYF
abundance: -; d_gene: TRBD1; j_gene: TRBJ1-5; v_gene: TRBV4-1; CDR3nt: TGCGCCAGCAGCCAGGGGACAGGGGTGGGCAATCAGCCCCAGCATTTT; CDR3aa: CASSQGTGVGNQPQHF
abundance: -; d_gene: TRBD1; j_gene: TRBJ2-4; v_gene: TRBV10-1; CDR3nt: TGCGCCAGCAGTGGCTGGGGGACGGCAGGGGGCTGGACCAAAAACATTCAGTACTTC; CDR3aa: CASSGWGTAGGWTKNIQYF
abundance: -; d_gene: TRBD1; j_gene: TRBJ1-5; v_gene: TRBV18; CDR3nt: TGTGCCAGCTCACCCCGGACAGGGGAAGAGCAGCCCCAGCATTTT; CDR3aa: CASSPRTGEEQPQHF
abundance: once; d_gene: TRBD1; j_gene: TRBJ2-7; v_gene: TRBV28; CDR3nt: TGTGCCAGCAGTCCGGGACAGGGAACCACCTACGAGCAGTACTTC; CDR3aa: CASSPGQGTTYEQYF
abundance: -; d_gene: -; j_gene: TRBJ1-1; v_gene: TRBV12-3/TRBV12-4; CDR3nt: TGTGCCAACAACAAGGGGAAGAACACTGAAGCTTTCTTT; CDR3aa: CANNKGKNTEAFF
abundance: -; d_gene: TRBD1; j_gene: TRBJ1-2; v_gene: TRBV9; CDR3nt: TGTGCCAGCTCCCGGGGGACAGCTAACTATGGCTACACCTTC; CDR3aa: CASSRGTANYGYTF
abundance: -; d_gene: -; j_gene: TRBJ2-7; v_gene: TRBV28; CDR3nt: TGTGCCAGCAGTTTCTCCCCAGGGCCCACCTACGAGCAGTACTTC; CDR3aa: CASSFSPGPTYEQYF
abundance: -; d_gene: TRBD2; j_gene: TRBJ2-3; v_gene: TRBV5-1; CDR3nt: TGCGCCAGCAGCCCGGGACTAGCGGGTGGCACAGATACGCAGTATTTT; CDR3aa: CASSPGLAGGTDTQYF
abundance: -; d_gene: TRBD1; j_gene: TRBJ2-2; v_gene: TRBV5-1; CDR3nt: TGCGCCAGCAGCCTGGGGACAGTGAACACCGGGGAGCTGTTTTTT; CDR3aa: CASSLGTVNTGELFF
abundance: -; d_gene: TRBD1; j_gene: TRBJ1-1; v_gene: TRBV5-1; CDR3nt: TGCGCCAGCAGCTCCTTAGGGGGCCTCTCAAACACTGAAGCTTTCTTT; CDR3aa: CASSSLGGLSNTEAFF
abundance: -; d_gene: TRBD1; j_gene: TRBJ1-1; v_gene: TRBV11-2; CDR3nt: TGTGCCAGCAGCACAGGGGGAACTGAAGCTTTCTTT; CDR3aa: CASSTGGTEAFF
abundance: -; d_gene: TRBD1; j_gene: TRBJ1-2; v_gene: TRBV30; CDR3nt: TGTGCCTGGAGTGTAAGGGGGCGAAACTATGGCTACACCTTC; CDR3aa: CAWSVRGRNYGYTF
abundance: -; d_gene: TRBD1; j_gene: TRBJ2-7; v_gene: TRBV11-2; CDR3nt: TGTGCCAGCAGCCCACGCAGGGACAGGGTAATCCACGAGCAGTACTTC; CDR3aa: CASSPRRDRVIHEQYF
abundance: once; d_gene: -; j_gene: TRBJ1-4; v_gene: TRBV30; CDR3nt: TGTGCCTGGTTTAGTAATGAAAAACTGTTTTTT; CDR3aa: CAWFSNEKLFF
abundance: once; d_gene: -; j_gene: TRBJ1-6; v_gene: TRBV20-1; CDR3nt: TGCAGTGCTAGTCAGAATAAAAATTCACCCCTCCACTTT; CDR3aa: CSASQNKNSPLHF
abundance: -; d_gene: TRBD1; j_gene: TRBJ2-3; v_gene: TRBV4-3; CDR3nt: TGCGCCAGCAGCCAGTCCCGGGGACAGGTCACAGATACGCAGTATTTT; CDR3aa: CASSQSRGQVTDTQYF
abundance: -; d_gene: -; j_gene: TRBJ1-1; v_gene: TRBV2; CDR3nt: TGTGCCAGCGGAGCGGGACAATTGAACACTGAAGCTTTCTTT; CDR3aa: CASGAGQLNTEAFF
abundance: once; d_gene: -; j_gene: TRBJ1-5; v_gene: TRBV19; CDR3nt: TGTGCCAGTACTTCGTCTTGGAGGGGCGCCCAGCCCCAGCATTTT; CDR3aa: CASTSSWRGAQPQHF
abundance: -; d_gene: TRBD2; j_gene: TRBJ2-1; v_gene: TRBV4-2; CDR3nt: TGTGCCAGCAGCCAAGGCGAAGCGGGGGGTTTCGATGAGCAGTTCTTC; CDR3aa: CASSQGEAGGFDEQFF
abundance: -; d_gene: -; j_gene: TRBJ2-7; v_gene: TRBV3-1/TRBV3-2; CDR3nt: TGTGCCAGCAGCCCGGGGATTGTGCAGTACTTC; CDR3aa: CASSPGIVQYF